What follows are 31 T cell receptor beta chains derived from one specimen sequenced in a study of control samples from healthy donors and cancer patients. Generated by immunoSEQ multiplex PCR, the TCRdb table keeps only in-frame clones and is missing some. The profile shows some 130,000 clones, roughly 92% of them singletons. Sequencing used blood. These receptor sequences come from a man between 18 and 29 years old in good health.

The chain is built from TRBV21-1 and TRBJ2-3; the DNA was not compared with TRBD2, the D call given in the table. TRBV21-1 is a pseudogene. The CDR3 consists of 15 residues. The DNA for the CDR3 is TGTGCCAGCACTCCTTACGGGGGGCTAACAGATACGCAGTATTTT. This encodes CASTPYGGLTDTQYF.

The chain recombines TRBV3-1 (or the pseudogene TRBV3-2) with TRBJ2-3, with D possibly TRBD1 on 5 matching bases. The CDR3 consists of 17 residues. The V and J ends lost 2 bases and 1 base respectively, with 16 bases between them. Germline CDR1 LGHDT, CDR2 YNNKEL (reference sequence). The CDR3 loop reads CASSQLGQLGGTDTQYF. DNA for the CDR3: TGTGCCAGCAGCCAATTAGGACAATTGGGCGGCACAGATACGCAGTATTTT.

The rearrangement joins TRBV27 to TRBJ1-5; a possible D gene is TRBD1 (6 bases). In germline, CDR1 is MNHEY, CDR2 SMNVEV (reference sequence). There are 14 residues in the CDR3. V gave up 2 bases and J gave up 6 bases, with 11 bases separating them. The CDR3: CASSLTGAIQPQHF. The CDR3 nucleotides are TGTGCCAGCAGTTTAACGGGGGCAATTCAGCCCCAGCATTTT.

The V call is TRBV5-1, the J call TRBJ1-5, with unresolved D. This CDR3 has 15 residues. Trimming removed 0 bases from V and 4 bases from J, with 11 bases in between. Looked up from germline, CDR1 is SGHRS and CDR2 is YFSETQ. The CDR3 loop is CASSLDVGSNQPQHF. Here the CDR3 DNA reads TGCGCCAGCAGCTTGGACGTGGGGTCAAATCAGCCCCAGCATTTT.

V usage is TRBV5-1 and J usage is TRBJ1-2; possibly TRBD1 for D (5 bases). The V gene lost 5 bases and the J gene lost 3 bases, with 14 bases spanning the gap. The CDR3 is 14 residues long. Per germline, CDR1 SGHRS and CDR2 YFSETQ. The CDR3 reads CASRLGGEDYGYTF. For the CDR3, the DNA is TGCGCCAGCAGACTCGGGGGGGAGGACTATGGCTACACCTTC.

The genes are TRBV27 and TRBJ2-7; D not certain. CDR1 is MNHEY and CDR2 is SMNVEV in the germline V gene (reference sequence). The CDR3 totals 16 residues. Trimming left V 4 bases short and J 3 bases short, with 19 bases between. The DNA of the CDR3 is TGTGCCAGCAGTTCCAATGCGCGATCCCTCGTCTACGAGCAGTACTTC. Protein product: CASSSNARSLVYEQYF.

The chain couples TRBV7-9 to TRBJ1-6; D remains ambiguous. The CDR3 extends over 13 amino acids. Germline V lookup: CDR1 SEHNR, CDR2 FQNEAQ (reference sequence). V lost 5 bases, J lost 14 bases, and 16 bases lay in between. The DNA of the CDR3 is TGTGCCAGCAGCCCGCTTCCTAATTCGGCCCTCCACTTT. Amino acid sequence: CASSPLPNSALHF.

The chain employs TRBV6-4 and TRBJ2-7; 9 positions agree with TRBD1. The ends lost 3 bases at V and 4 bases at J; junction bases unmatched: 4. In germline, CDR1 is MRHNA, CDR2 SNTAGT. The CDR3 spans 14 residues. CDR3 amino acids: CASSEWDRAYEQYF. CDR3 in DNA: TGTGCCAGCAGTGAATGGGACAGGGCGTACGAGCAGTACTTC.

This clone appeared a single time. The chain links TRBV12-3 or TRBV12-4 to TRBJ1-6; possibly TRBD1 for D (5 bases). The V end was cut by 4 bases, the J end by 12 bases, with 10 bases between. The CDR3 spans 12 residues. CDR3 sequence reads: CASSWGIGPLHF. CDR3 nucleotides: TGTGCCAGCAGTTGGGGGATAGGACCCCTCCACTTT.

This clone has just one count. The rearrangement links TRBV6-1 to TRBJ2-7; D perhaps matches TRBD2 (7 bases). V was shortened by 2 bases and J by 4 bases, with 21 bases between the two germline ends. CDR1 MNHNS and CDR2 SASEGT come from the germline V gene. This CDR3 spans 17 amino acids. CDR3 DNA sequence: TGTGCCAGCAGTGAAAAGGGGGGAGGGGAAGGCGGGTACGAGCAGTACTTC. It translates to CASSEKGGGEGGYEQYF.

This clone was seen only once. V and J are TRBV5-6 and TRBJ1-1; D remains unclear. The CDR3 totals 16 residues. The V end lost 3 bases, the J end lost 3 bases, and 18 bases lay between the germline ends. Germline V gene lookup returns CDR1 SGHDT and CDR2 YYEEEE. The CDR3 here is CASSSTGNTRDTEAFF. CDR3 DNA sequence: TGTGCCAGCAGCTCAACCGGGAATACGAGGGACACTGAAGCTTTCTTT.

The chain couples TRBV5-1 to TRBJ1-1; D is unclear. CDR1 is SGHRS, CDR2 YFSETQ, per germline. V shed 0 bases and J shed 1 base, with 7 bases lying between them. The CDR3 spans 14 residues. CDR3 amino acids: CASSLAPGNTEAFF. The CDR3 DNA reads as TGCGCCAGCAGCTTGGCCCCAGGGAACACTGAAGCTTTCTTT.

The V and J genes are TRBV5-6 and TRBJ1-2; TRBD1 is a possible D gene (6 bases). This CDR3 contains 16 residues. Trimming cost V 0 bases and J 5 bases, with 17 bases left between them. Germline loops: CDR1 SGHDT, CDR2 YYEEEE. CDR3 sequence reads: CASSLELGGLGYGYTF. The CDR3 DNA is TGTGCCAGCAGCTTGGAACTGGGGGGGCTAGGTTATGGCTACACCTTC.

The V and J genes are TRBV12-5 and TRBJ2-2, with D possibly TRBD2 on 7 matching bases. Trimming pared 0 bases from V and 3 bases from J, leaving 11 bases between. The CDR3 extends over 16 amino acids. From germline, CDR1 is LGHNT and CDR2 FRNRAP. CDR3 amino acids: CASGLVGGVDTGELFF. The CDR3 bases are TGTGCTAGTGGTTTGGTAGGGGGGGTCGACACCGGGGAGCTGTTTTTT.

The chain carries TRBV5-1 and TRBJ1-6, with D possibly TRBD1 on 6 matching bases. This CDR3 has 15 residues. Germline V gives CDR1 SGHRS, CDR2 YFSETQ. V was shortened by 1 base and J by 7 bases, with 12 bases between the two germline ends. DNA of the CDR3: TGCGCCAGCAGCTTGACCAGGGGAGGAAATTCACCCCTCCACTTT. Protein product: CASSLTRGGNSPLHF.

The chain joins TRBV5-4 to TRBJ2-3, with D tentatively TRBD2 (6 bases). Germline V gene sequence: CDR1 SGHNT, CDR2 YYREEE (reference sequence). Trimming left V 3 bases short and J 0 bases short, with 14 bases between. The CDR3 runs to 16 residues. As DNA, the CDR3 is TGTGCCAGCAGCTCGCTCAAGGGAGGAAGCACAGATACGCAGTATTTT. It specifies CASSSLKGGSTDTQYF. The complete variable domain, with remaining parts taken from reference TRBV5-4 and TRBJ2-3, reads ETGVTQSPTHLIKTRGQQVTLRCSSQSGHNTVSWYQQALGQGPQFIFQYYREEENGRGNFPPRFSGLQFPNYSSELNVNALELDDSALYLCASSSLKGGSTDTQYFGPGTRLTVL.

The J gene is TRBJ1-2, the V gene TRBV6-2 or TRBV6-3, with D unresolved. The CDR3 runs to 13 residues. The V and J ends lost 5 bases and 4 bases respectively, with 11 bases between them. Germline V gives CDR1 MNHEY, CDR2 SVGEGT. The CDR3 protein is CASSDGVSYGYTF. DNA of the CDR3: TGTGCCAGCAGTGATGGGGTTAGCTATGGCTACACCTTC.

The CDR3 coding sequence is TGTGTCAGAAGCTACAATCGGACAGGGGGAACCCAGTACTTC. Translated, it gives CVRSYNRTGGTQYF. The chain uses TRBV7-5 and TRBJ2-5; the table's D call, TRBD1, was not checked against the DNA. TRBV7-5 is recorded as a pseudogene. This CDR3 region has 14 residues.

The chain recombines TRBV6-5 with TRBJ2-3; 11 bases match TRBD2. This CDR3 contains 15 residues. Losses at the gene ends were 6 bases for V and 6 bases for J; bases not matched to a gene: 8. Germline CDR1 is MNHEY and CDR2 is SVGAGI. The chain's CDR3 is CASSSLAGGRDTQYF. The CDR3 bases are TGTGCCAGCAGCTCCCTAGCGGGGGGTCGGGATACGCAGTATTTT.

This clone was counted only a few times. The chain recombines TRBV3-1 (or the pseudogene TRBV3-2) with TRBJ1-3; a weak D match, TRBD1 (5 bases). This CDR3 is built from 12 residues. Trimming shortened V by 4 bases and J by 9 bases, and 10 bases separated the two germline ends. The germline V gene has CDR1 LGHDT and CDR2 YNNKEL (reference sequence). CDR3: CASSPSGGTIYF. For the CDR3, the DNA is TGTGCCAGCAGCCCCTCGGGGGGCACCATATATTTT.

The chain is built from TRBV5-6 and TRBJ1-3; weak D call: TRBD1 (6 bases). With 3 bases removed from V and 4 bases from J, the gap between germline ends came to 14 bases. The germline gives CDR1 SGHDT, CDR2 YYEEEE. The CDR3 contains 15 residues. The CDR3 bases are TGTGCCAGCAGCTGGTCCGGGACAAGAGGAAACACCATATATTTT. Protein product: CASSWSGTRGNTIYF.

The J gene is TRBJ2-2, the V gene TRBV6-5; no firm D call. Trimming pared 6 bases from V and 7 bases from J, leaving 9 bases between. Germline CDR1 and CDR2: MNHEY and SVGAGI. The CDR3 runs to 12 residues. The CDR3 nucleotides read TGTGCCAGCAGCCAATCGGTCGGGGAGCTGTTTTTT. This translates into CASSQSVGELFF.

The rearrangement joins TRBV30 to TRBJ1-5; TRBD1 is a possible D gene (6 bases). Trimming stripped 2 bases from V and 0 bases from J, with 14 bases between. The CDR3 consists of 16 residues. Germline V lookup: CDR1 GTSNPN, CDR2 SVGIG (reference sequence). The CDR3: CAWSPYQGISNQPQHF. CDR3 sequence (DNA): TGTGCCTGGAGTCCATATCAGGGGATTAGCAATCAGCCCCAGCATTTT.

In its sample, this clone was seen a few times. The chain joins TRBV27 to TRBJ2-5; D might be TRBD2 (6 bases). The germline V and J ends were trimmed by 5 bases and 4 bases, with 23 bases remaining between them. CDR1 and CDR2 (germline): MNHEY, SMNVEV (reference sequence). The CDR3 loop spans 17 amino acids. The CDR3 DNA sequence: TGTGCCAGCAGTCCTGGATGGGGCCAGGAGGGTAGAGAGACCCAGTACTTC. Translating it yields CASSPGWGQEGRETQYF.

The chain carries TRBV13 and TRBJ1-6, with a weak D call TRBD1 (6 bases). The CDR3 runs to 15 residues. In germline, CDR1 is PRHDT, CDR2 FYEKMQ (reference sequence). Trimming pared 0 bases from V and 13 bases from J, leaving 16 bases between. The CDR3: CASSLGWERGYPLHF. Written as DNA, the CDR3 is TGTGCCAGCAGCTTAGGGTGGGAAAGGGGGTACCCCCTCCACTTT.

The V gene is TRBV4-1, the J gene TRBJ2-3; D might be TRBD1 (5 bases). Germline assignment: CDR1 MGHRA and CDR2 YSYEKL. Trimming removed 1 base at V and 2 bases at J, with 13 bases between. The CDR3 has 16 amino acids. CDR3: CASSQGLVTVTDTQYF. The CDR3 nucleotides are TGCGCCAGCAGCCAAGGCCTTGTGACAGTCACAGATACGCAGTATTTT.

The V gene is TRBV29-1, the J gene TRBJ1-6; 7 nucleotides match TRBD1. CDR1 SQVTM and CDR2 ANQGSEA come from the germline V gene. J was trimmed by 10 bases and V by 6 bases; bases with no gene match: 9. The CDR3 sequence is 13 residues long. Here the CDR3 reads CSVRTGNLSPLHF. The CDR3 nucleotides read TGCAGCGTGCGGACAGGAAATCTCTCACCCCTCCACTTT.

CDR3 nucleotide sequence: TGTGCCAGCAGTTTTGGGCAGGTAGCCTACGAGCAGTACTTC. It is translated as CASSFGQVAYEQYF. The genes are TRBV27 and TRBJ2-7; D not resolved. CDR3 length: 14 residues. The V end lost 3 bases, the J end lost 2 bases, and 11 bases lay between the germline ends. CDR1 is MNHEY, CDR2 SMNVEV, per germline (reference sequence).

The chain employs TRBV7-9 and TRBJ2-3, with TRBD2 as a possible D gene (7 bases). The CDR3 totals 16 residues. CDR1 is SEHNR and CDR2 is FQNEAQ in the germline V gene (reference sequence). V was clipped by 8 bases and J by 0 bases, with 18 bases between them. CDR3 bases: TGTGCCAGCCCCGTTGGGGGGGGCCCTAGCACAGATACGCAGTATTTT. This codes for CASPVGGGPSTDTQYF.

The CDR3 sequence: CASSFIPASEKLFF. Written as DNA, the CDR3 is TGTGCCAGCAGTTTTATCCCTGCGAGTGAAAAACTGTTTTTT. This sequence joins TRBV27 and TRBJ1-4; the D is unclear. Trimming pared 3 bases from V and 7 bases from J, leaving 12 bases between. Germline-derived CDR1 and CDR2 are MNHEY and SMNVEV (reference sequence). This CDR3 comprises 14 residues.

The chain is built from TRBV5-6 and TRBJ1-5; D gene unclear. Trimming shortened V by 5 bases and J by 3 bases, and 12 bases separated the two germline ends. Looked up from germline, CDR1 is SGHDT and CDR2 is YYEEEE. This CDR3 is 14 amino acids long. DNA of the CDR3: TGTGCCAGCAGTCGACGACGGTACAATCAGCCCCAGCATTTT. Residues: CASSRRRYNQPQHF.